Shown below are 14 T cell receptor beta chains from a single sample sequenced in a study of regulatory T cells in long-lasting Graves disease. Library construction for TCR beta used iRepertoire HTBI primers and Arm-PCR of CDR3 regions. TCRdb redid the calling of the multiplex PCR reads with MiXCR, one entry per CDR3 protein. The data contain about 540,000 distinct CDR3 sequences, approximately 15% of them singletons. Time point specified: newly diagnosed GD, antithyroid drugs for less than 3 months. RNA isolated from PBMCs was used to make the TCR library. This same sample was also part of a study on T cells in Graves' hyperthyroidism and ophthalmopathy.

This specimen was peripheral blood mononuclear cells (PBMCs), taken at new diagnosis, from a patient treated with antithyroid drugs. The receptors were sampled from a man aged 30 to 39 with Graves disease.

This clonotype has at least ten counts. The chain recombines TRBV5-1 with TRBJ1-1, with a tentative D call TRBD1 (6 bases). Germline-derived CDR1 and CDR2 are SGHRS and YFSETQ. Trimming took 5 bases from V and 1 from J, leaving 15 bases between them. The CDR3 consists of 15 residues. CDR3 sequence reads: CASRRSGHSNTEAFF. The DNA for the CDR3 is TGCGCCAGCAGACGTTCGGGACATTCGAACACTGAAGCTTTCTTT.

This clonotype was seen repeatedly, ten times or more. The chain links TRBV20-1 to TRBJ1-1, with D hard to call. Trimming removed 6 bases at V and 1 base at J, with 12 bases between. CDR1 and CDR2 (germline): DFQATT, SNEGSKA (reference sequence). This CDR3 contains 13 residues. The CDR3 sequence: CSALLTENTEAFF. DNA for the CDR3: TGCAGTGCCCTCCTCACAGAGAACACTGAAGCTTTCTTT.

In its sample, this clonotype was seen many times. The rearrangement uses TRBV27 and TRBJ1-2; 8 bases are shared with TRBD1. Germline V gives CDR1 MNHEY, CDR2 SMNVEV (reference sequence). After removal of 2 bases from V and 4 bases from J, the junction contained 9 bases not matched to a gene. CDR3 length: 16 amino acids. The CDR3 DNA reads TGTGCCAGCAGTTTAAAAGGACAGGGAGGAAGCTATGGCTACACCTTC. Translated, it gives CASSLKGQGGSYGYTF.

This clonotype was seen repeatedly, ten times or more. V gene TRBV27 combines with J gene TRBJ2-7; the D is unclear. The CDR3 extends over 16 amino acids. The V gene lost 2 bases and the J gene lost 4 bases, with 18 bases spanning the gap. The germline gives CDR1 MNHEY, CDR2 SMNVEV (reference sequence). The CDR3 protein is CASSLSAAVPQYEQYF. In DNA, the CDR3 is TGTGCCAGCAGTTTAAGTGCGGCGGTGCCCCAATACGAGCAGTACTTC.

This clonotype came up many times. The rearrangement links TRBV6-5 to TRBJ2-2; D gene unclear. CDR3 length equals 12 residues. Germline CDR1 reads MNHEY; CDR2 reads SVGAGI. V lost 4 bases and J lost 4, with 4 bases in between. The CDR3 is CASSFITGELFF. Here the CDR3 DNA reads TGTGCCAGCAGTTTTATCACCGGGGAGCTGTTTTTT.

There are a few counts of this clonotype. The chain has TRBV3-1 and TRBJ2-7; 8 bases are a match to TRBD1. CDR3 length equals 14 residues. Germline V gives CDR1 LGHDT, CDR2 YNNKEL (reference sequence). J gave up 6 bases and V 3 bases, and 7 bases lay outside the gene matches. The CDR3 here is CASSQRTGRSEQYF. The CDR3 DNA sequence: TGTGCCAGCAGCCAGCGGACAGGGCGCTCCGAGCAGTACTTC.

This chain connects TRBV20-1 to TRBJ2-1; D call uncertain. Looked up from germline, CDR1 is DFQATT and CDR2 is SNEGSKA (reference sequence). V dropped 6 bases and J dropped 1 base, with 19 bases sitting between them. The CDR3 totals 16 residues. CDR3 sequence reads: CSALLGPGRSYNEQFF. The CDR3 nucleotides are TGCAGTGCCCTACTGGGCCCAGGCAGGTCCTACAATGAGCAGTTCTTC.

This clonotype was seen just once. A read error may be the cause here, since a much bigger clone is one base away. The rearrangement links TRBV7-2 to TRBJ2-1; 9 bases map to TRBD2. This CDR3 comprises 13 residues. CDR1 and CDR2 from the germline V gene are SGHTA and FQGNSA. The CDR3 loop is CANSAGLASEQFF. CDR3 DNA sequence: TGTGCCAACAGCGCGGGACTAGCCAGTGAGCAGTTCTTC. The whole variable domain, remainder taken from reference TRBV7-2 and TRBJ2-1, is GAGVSQSPSNKVTEKGKDVELRCDPISGHTALYWYRQSLGQGLEFLIYFQGNSAPDKSGLPSDRFSAERTGGSVSTLTIQRTQQEDSAVYLCANSAGLASEQFFGPGTRLTVL.

This clonotype appeared a few times. The J gene is TRBJ2-4, the V gene TRBV29-1, with 9 bases matching TRBD2. The CDR3 runs to 17 residues. V trimming: 5 bases; J trimming: 0 bases; junction bases outside the gene matches: 11. CDR1 and CDR2 (germline): SQVTM, ANQGSEA. The CDR3 coding sequence is TGCAGCGTTAAAGGGTCTAGCGGGAACCTAGCCAAAAACATTCAGTACTTC. Translating it yields CSVKGSSGNLAKNIQYF.

This clonotype was seen ten or more times. The chain links TRBV19 to TRBJ2-7; the D is unclear. The CDR3 totals 13 residues. The V end was cut by 1 base, the J end by 6 bases, with 10 bases between. Germline values: CDR1 LNHDA, CDR2 SQIVND (reference sequence). CDR3 sequence reads: CASSIGLQSEQYF. CDR3 sequence (DNA): TGTGCCAGTAGTATAGGCCTGCAGAGCGAGCAGTACTTC.

This clonotype has a count of ten or more. The rearrangement joins TRBV10-3 to TRBJ1-2; TRBD1 matches at 8 bases. The CDR3 runs to 11 residues. Germline V gene data show CDR1 as ENHRY and CDR2 as SYGVKD. The V and J ends lost 10 bases and 7 bases, in that order; junction bases with no gene match: 5. CDR3 DNA: TGTGCCACCTCTACAGGGGGTGGCTACACCTTC. Its protein is CATSTGGGYTF.

At least ten counts were recorded for this clonotype. CDR3 sequence (DNA): TGTGCCAGCAGGATGCTAGCGGGAGGGCTTGGTGAGCAGTTCTTC. Translated: CASRMLAGGLGEQFF. The rearrangement links TRBV6-2 or TRBV6-3 to TRBJ2-1; 12 bases are shared with TRBD2. The V segment lost 6 bases and the J segment 9 bases; nucleotides outside the gene matches: 9. CDR1 and CDR2 from the germline V gene are MNHEY and SVGEGT. The CDR3 has 15 amino acids.

In regard to this clonotype: A much larger clone lies a single base off, so this may be a read error. V usage is TRBV7-2 and J usage is TRBJ2-5; D is uncertain. The length of the CDR3 is 13 residues. Germline V gives CDR1 SGHTA, CDR2 FQGNSA. The CDR3 bases are TGTGCCAACAGCTTCCGACAAGAAGAGACCCAGTACTTC. Translation: CANSFRQEETQYF.

The sample holds many counts of this clonotype. This chain links TRBV12-3 or TRBV12-4 with TRBJ2-3, with 14 bases aligning to TRBD2. Unmatched junction bases numbered 9, after V lost 0 bases and J lost 1 base. The CDR3 consists of 20 residues. The CDR3 DNA reads as TGTGCCAGCAGTTTAGCGCCGGGACTAGCGGGAGTATGGGGCACAGATACGCAGTATTTT. It yields the protein CASSLAPGLAGVWGTDTQYF.